What follows describes a single TCR beta chain. Its specificity is unknown. This table comes from immunoSEQ multiplex PCR, and its TCRdb copy is limited to in-frame clones, with some not included. Of 60,000 to 75,000 clones listed, around 90% are singletons. This entry is derived from a study of OX40 agonist ivuxolimab in advanced cancers. Study-wide results and limits: Researchers report that CD8+ T cells had, on average, more expanded clones than CD4+.

The origin of this receptor is an adult with an advanced solid tumor such as melanoma, head and neck, liver or kidney cancer. The sequenced sample was CD4+ or CD8+ T cells sorted from blood, obtained in a trial of the OX40 agonist ivuxolimab.

CDR3 protein: CASSQVQETQYF. The CDR3 region has the DNA TGTGCCAGCAGCCAAGTCCAAGAGACCCAGTACTTC. The chain employs TRBV14 and TRBJ2-5; D ambiguous. The CDR3 sequence is 12 residues long. Germline CDR1 and CDR2: SGHDN and FVKESK. Trimming cost V 1 base and J 1 base, with 1 base left between them.